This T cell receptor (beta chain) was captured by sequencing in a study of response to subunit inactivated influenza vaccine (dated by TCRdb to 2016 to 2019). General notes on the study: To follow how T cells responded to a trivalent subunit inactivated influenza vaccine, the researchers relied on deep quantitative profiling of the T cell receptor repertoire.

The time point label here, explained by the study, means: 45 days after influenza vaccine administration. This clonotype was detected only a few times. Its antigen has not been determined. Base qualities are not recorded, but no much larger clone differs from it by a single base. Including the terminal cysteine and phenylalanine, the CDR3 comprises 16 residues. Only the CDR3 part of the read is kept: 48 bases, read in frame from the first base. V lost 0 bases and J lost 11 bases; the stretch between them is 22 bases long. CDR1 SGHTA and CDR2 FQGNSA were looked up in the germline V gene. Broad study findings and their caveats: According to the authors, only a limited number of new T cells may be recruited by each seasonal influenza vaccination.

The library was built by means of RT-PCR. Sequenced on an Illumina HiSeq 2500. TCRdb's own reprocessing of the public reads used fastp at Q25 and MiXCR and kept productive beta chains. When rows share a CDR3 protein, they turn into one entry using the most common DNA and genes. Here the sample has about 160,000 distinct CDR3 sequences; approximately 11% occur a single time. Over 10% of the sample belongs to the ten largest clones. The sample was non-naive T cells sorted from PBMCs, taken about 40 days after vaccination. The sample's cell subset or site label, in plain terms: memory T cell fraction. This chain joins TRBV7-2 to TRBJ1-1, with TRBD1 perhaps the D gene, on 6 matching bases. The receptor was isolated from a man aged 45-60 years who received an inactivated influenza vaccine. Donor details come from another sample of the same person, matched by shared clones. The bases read TGTGCCAGCAGCTTAGCGTCGGTGGGGGCTCTTTCGAAGGCTTTCTTT. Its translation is CASSLASVGALSKAFF. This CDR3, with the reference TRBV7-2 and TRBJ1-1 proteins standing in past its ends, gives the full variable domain GAGVSQSPSNKVTEKGKDVELRCDPISGHTALYWYRQSLGQGLEFLIYFQGNSAPDKSGLPSDRFSAERTGGSVSTLTIQRTQQEDSAVYLCASSLASVGALSKAFFGQGTRLTVV.